The 10 T cell receptor beta chains listed next were all sequenced from one sample in a study of metastatic and nonmetastatic thyroid tumors. TCRdb reanalyzed the PCR reads with MiXCR. The repertoire holds about 33,000 clones, with more than 15% as singletons. Patients had received no treatment of any kind before thyroid surgery. The source material was blood. These TCRs come from a female donor with papillary thyroid cancer or a benign thyroid nodule (not recorded which). Some clones in this sample may be carry-over from other donors' samples.

In this sample, this clone turned up many times. This chain joins TRBV6-1 and TRBJ2-2; TRBD1 matches 7 bases. CDR3 length: 13 amino acids. The germline V gene has CDR1 MNHNS and CDR2 SASEGT. Trimming removed 7 bases from V and 5 bases from J; junction bases left unmatched: 4. The CDR3 reads CASKGGPTGELFF. CDR3 nucleotides: TGTGCCAGCAAAGGGGGCCCGACCGGGGAGCTGTTTTTT.

This clone was detected ten times or more. This chain connects TRBV19 to TRBJ1-6; D perhaps matches TRBD1 (5 bases). CDR1 and CDR2 (germline): LNHDA, SQIVND (reference sequence). Trimming removed 4 bases at V and 4 bases at J, with 8 bases between. CDR3 length equals 14 residues. CDR3 DNA: TGTGCCAGTAGTACGGACACTTATAATTCACCCCTCCACTTT. Encoded protein: CASSTDTYNSPLHF.

As for this clone: A read error may be the cause here, since a much bigger clone is one base away. Additional DNA sequences in this sample encode the identical CDR3. V and J are TRBV3-1 and TRBJ2-4; TRBD1 or TRBD2 may be the D gene (6 bases each). The CDR3 is made up of 15 amino acids. Germline loops: CDR1 LGHDT, CDR2 YNNKEL (reference sequence). This CDR3 is CASSRGPLAKNIQYF. Written as DNA, the CDR3 is TGCGCCAGCAGCCGGGGGCCGCTAGCCAAAAACATTCAGTACTTC.

The chain carries TRBV11-2 and TRBJ2-7; D remains unclear. Trimming shortened V by 2 bases and J by 2 bases, and 13 bases separated the two germline ends. Germline loops: CDR1 SGHAT, CDR2 FQNNGV. CDR3 length: 15 residues. The CDR3 loop is CASSLSRVEAYEQYF. DNA of the CDR3: TGTGCCAGCAGCTTAAGTAGGGTTGAAGCCTACGAGCAGTACTTC.

At least ten counts were recorded for this clone. CDR3 loop: CASSTGPSEQFF. Written as DNA, the CDR3 is TGTGCCAGCAGTACGGGACCCTCCGAGCAGTTCTTC. The chain recombines TRBV6-2 or TRBV6-3 with TRBJ2-1; D assignment may be TRBD1 or TRBD2 (5 bases each). CDR3 length: 12 amino acids. Trimming took 5 bases from V and 10 from J, leaving 12 bases between them. From germline, CDR1 is MNHEY and CDR2 SVGEGT.

By proportion, this clone is medium-sized. The V call is TRBV6-1, the J call TRBJ2-7; a weak D match, TRBD2 (5 bases). Per germline, CDR1 MNHNS and CDR2 SASEGT. Trimming shortened V by 7 bases and J by 0 bases, and 7 bases separated the two germline ends. The CDR3 loop spans 12 amino acids. The CDR3 protein is CASKRSSYEQYF. DNA of the CDR3: TGTGCCAGCAAGCGGAGCTCCTACGAGCAGTACTTC.

This clone was counted at least ten times. This chain connects TRBV19 to TRBJ2-7; D tentatively reads TRBD1 or TRBD2 (6 bases each). The CDR3 loop spans 14 amino acids. CDR1 and CDR2 (germline): LNHDA, SQIVND (reference sequence). Trimming stripped 3 bases from V and 0 bases from J, with 9 bases between. CDR3 protein: CASSIGGLSYEQYF. CDR3 nucleotide sequence: TGTGCCAGTAGTATTGGGGGGCTCTCCTACGAGCAGTACTTC.

This clone was seen many times. The chain links TRBV7-2 to TRBJ2-2; maybe TRBD1 (6 bases). The CDR3 spans 15 residues. The V end was cut by 1 base, the J end by 4 bases, with 10 bases between. Germline V gene lookup returns CDR1 SGHTA and CDR2 FQGNSA. DNA of the CDR3: TGTGCCAGCAGCTTAGGGCCCAGGGGCACCGGGGAGCTGTTTTTT. It yields the protein CASSLGPRGTGELFF.

This clone was counted only a few times. One junction end does not reproduce the germline sequence, and a read error may be involved. J is TRBJ2-5 and V is TRBV15; D may correspond to TRBD1 or TRBD2 (6 bases each). This CDR3 region has 16 residues. The germline V gene encodes CDR1 LNHNV and CDR2 YYDKDF (reference sequence). DNA for the CDR3: TGTGTCACCAGCAGAACTTACTCGGAGGGGGGAGAGACCCAGTACTTC. It translates to CVTSRTYSEGGETQYF.

This clone was seen ten or more times. A read error may be the cause here, since a much bigger clone is one base away. The rearrangement links TRBV9 to TRBJ2-7; D possibly corresponds to TRBD2 (6 bases). The CDR3 extends over 14 amino acids. Germline assignment: CDR1 SGDLS and CDR2 YYNGEE. The CDR3 DNA follows: TGTGCCAGCAGCGTATTAGACGGGGGTGACGAGCGGTACTTC. The encoded protein is CASSVLDGGDERYF. The variable domain in full, completed from reference TRBV9 and TRBJ2-7, reads DSGVTQTPKHLITATGQRVTLRCSPRSGDLSVYWYQQSLDQGLQFLIQYYNGEERAKGNILERFSAQQFPDLHSELNLSSLELGDSALYFCASSVLDGGDERYFGPGTRLTVT.